This TCR beta chain was obtained from a study of T cell changes during pregnancy in multiple sclerosis. Trimming took 0 bases from V and 2 from J, leaving 12 bases between them. CDR3 length: 15 amino acids. In germline, CDR1 is GTSNPN, CDR2 SVGIG (reference sequence). Only in-frame clones appear in the TCRdb table, and some are missing; sequencing was by immunoSEQ multiplex PCR. The sample consists of about 22,000 clones, approximately 90% of them appearing once. The receptor's source is a female donor in good health, enrolled as a control in a pregnancy study. This chain connects TRBV30 to TRBJ2-3; D might be TRBD2 (5 bases). The source was CD4+ T cells from peripheral blood mononuclear cells, collected after pregnancy. Here the CDR3 reads CAWSVGLPLTDTQYF. DNA of the CDR3: TGTGCCTGGAGTGTAGGACTGCCGCTCACAGATACGCAGTATTTT.